What follows describes a single TCR beta chain. Methods used by the authors: Estimated nucleated cell counts came from reference gene primer amplification. The assay was immunoSEQ multiplex PCR, and TCRdb's table has in-frame clones only and misses some. The D gene and trimming were derived from the DNA, and the V and J assignments and clone size from that table. The sample has some 120,000 clones, around 74% seen once. Trimming removed 1 base from V and 0 bases from J, with 8 bases in between. The CDR3 spans 14 residues. The germline V gene has CDR1 SGHDT and CDR2 YYEEEE. The data were obtained in a study of blood T cell repertoires in COVID-19. Study-level information: Samples came from the United States, Italy and Spain, spanning acute and convalescent COVID-19.

J is TRBJ2-7 and V is TRBV5-6; D call uncertain. The TCR sequence derives from a man at least 80 years old with COVID-19, enrolled during active disease. Specimen: peripheral blood. The CDR3 sequence: CASSLQASSYEQYF. CDR3 DNA: TGTGCCAGCAGCTTGCAGGCAAGCTCCTACGAGCAGTACTTC.